This T cell receptor beta chain is from a study of identical twins. Findings of the study overall: Diverse VJ usage suggested most zero-insertion clonotypes were not invariant T cells. Excess sharing between twins was weaker in beta out-of-frame sequences. Out-of-frame alpha sequences common to twins exhibited an excess of low generation probability.

TCRdb independently ran MiXCR on the 5' RACE reads; one entry per CDR3 protein. The repertoire holds 500,000 to 600,000 distinct CDR3 sequences, 22% seen once, with 0.8% to 1% in the top ten. As to this clonotype: Its antigen remains unknown.

V lost 4 bases to trimming and J lost 2 bases; unmatched junction nucleotides: 6. The CDR3 totals 15 residues. CDR1 is SGHRS and CDR2 is YFSETQ in the germline V gene. These data were also filed under a second study, of T cells expressing NK-cell markers. That work states: TCR beta repertoires came from sorted CD3+CD56+NKG2C+, CD3+CD56+NKG2C- and CD3+CD56-NKG2C+ T cells.

This TCR came from a woman younger than 30 in good health. The sample comprised CD4+ T cells sorted from blood. This rearrangement joins TRBV5-1 to TRBJ1-1; 9 bases agree with TRBD1. The CDR3 sequence is CASSGGQGDNTEAFF. As DNA, the CDR3 is TGCGCCAGCAGCGGGGGACAGGGAGACAACACTGAAGCTTTCTTT.